Sequencing of this TCR beta chain was carried out in a study of T cell repertoires in cytomegalovirus infection. Study-wide results and limits: Cumulated frequencies of public TCR beta families served to identify carriers of CMV plus the relevant HLA. Across the ex vivo response, the dominant clonotypes were HLA-C-restricted CMV-specific TCR beta clonotypes.

TCRdb re-analysed the reads in MiXCR, keeping a single row per CDR3 protein. The table has around 750,000 distinct CDR3 sequences, around a third seen once. The V gene lost 4 bases and the J gene lost 7 bases, with 5 bases spanning the gap. The CDR3 consists of 10 residues. Germline V lookup: CDR1 SNHLY, CDR2 FYNNEI. The sample holds many counts of this clonotype. Its antigen is undetermined. The TCR comes from a human donor in good health (CMV status not recorded). Some clones in this sample may be carry-over from other donors' samples. The chain uses TRBV2 and TRBJ2-7; D uncertain. The input for sequencing was cultured CD8+ T cells from PBMCs, taken from culture after CMV antigen stimulation. CDR3 DNA: TGTGCCAGCAGTGCTCTGGAGCAGTACTTC. Translation: CASSALEQYF.